The present TCR beta chain was sequenced within a study of CD8 T cells in ankylosing spondylitis. On this clonotype itself: The antigen is undetermined.

Findings of the study overall: Made up of roughly 8 highly homologous variants, a TCR beta motif appeared characteristic of ankylosing spondylitis blood. Reactive arthritis synovial fluid and blood previously showed some of these motif variants.

Library preparation for TCR beta used quantitative 5'-RACE with molecular barcodes. TCRdb passed the 5' RACE reads through MiXCR, listing each CDR3 protein once. The table includes roughly 440,000 distinct CDR3 sequences, roughly 15% detected once. The sequenced material came from blood, either unsorted or a sorted T cell fraction (not recorded which). This clonotype was sampled from a male donor with ankylosing spondylitis.

In DNA, the CDR3 is TGTGCCAGCAGCTTAACTCGGACAGGGGCCGGGGAGCTGTTTTTT. Protein: CASSLTRTGAGELFF. This rearrangement joins TRBV7-3 to TRBJ2-2, with 9 bases lining up with TRBD1. Germline CDR1 is SGHTA and CDR2 is FQGTGA. With 0 bases clipped from V and 6 bases from J, the junction kept 2 bases outside the gene matches. CDR3 length: 15 amino acids.